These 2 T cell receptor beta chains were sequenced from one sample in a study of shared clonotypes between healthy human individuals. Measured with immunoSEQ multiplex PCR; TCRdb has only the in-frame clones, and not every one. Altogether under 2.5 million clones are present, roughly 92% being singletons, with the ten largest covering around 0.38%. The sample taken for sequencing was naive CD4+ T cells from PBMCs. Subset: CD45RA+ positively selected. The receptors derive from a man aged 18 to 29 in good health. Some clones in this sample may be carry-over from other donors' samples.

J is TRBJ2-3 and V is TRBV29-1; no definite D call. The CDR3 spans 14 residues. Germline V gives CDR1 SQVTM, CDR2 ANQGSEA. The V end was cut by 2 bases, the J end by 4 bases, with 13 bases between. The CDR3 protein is CSVEWPSGADTQYF. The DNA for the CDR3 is TGCAGCGTTGAATGGCCCAGTGGGGCAGATACGCAGTATTTT.

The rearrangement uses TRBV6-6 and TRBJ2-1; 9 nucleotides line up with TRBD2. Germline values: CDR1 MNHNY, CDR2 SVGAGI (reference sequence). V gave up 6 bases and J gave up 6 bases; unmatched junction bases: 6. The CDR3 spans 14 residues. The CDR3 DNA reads TGTGCCAGCAGAAGCGGGAGGTTGGCCAATGAGCAGTTCTTC. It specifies CASRSGRLANEQFF.